The rows below give T cell receptor beta chains drawn from one sample of a study of neoadjuvant anti-PD-1 for oral cavity cancer. Method: immunoSEQ multiplex PCR; TCRdb's copy keeps in-frame clones and lacks some. Here the sample spans approximately 13,000 clones, around three fifths being singletons. This specimen consisted of PBMCs, obtained before nivolumab (anti-PD-1) treatment. Receptor source: a person between 40 and 80 years old with oral cavity squamous cell carcinoma. The conserved cysteine and the conserved F or W are not part of the CDR3 here.

TRBV2	TRBJ1-1	ASSLTGNSEAF
TRBV7-2	TRBJ2-7	ASSLFSGRTNEQY
TRBV28	TRBJ2-1	ASSWEGREQF
TRBV2	TRBJ2-7	ASSSRWGGGEQY
TRBV11-2	TRBJ1-3	ASSLGQGISGNTIY
TRBV7-9	TRBJ2-1	ATGMLYNEQF
TRBV19	TRBJ1-2	ASKDGGPGNYGYT
TRBV7-2	TRBJ2-7	ASSYREFSYEQY
TRBV9	TRBJ2-7	ASSVDYSSYEQY
TRBV14	TRBJ2-1	ASSPSGGGHNEQF
TRBV10-1	TRBJ1-6	ASSAGTGQKPLH
TRBV6-5	TRBJ2-7	ASSRGGLGDYEQY
TRBV27	TRBJ1-2	ASSFFGTGVYGYT
TRBV19	TRBJ1-6	ASSMMDSLTHNSPLH
TRBV5-1	TRBJ2-1	ASSLGGGGQNNEQF
TRBV18	TRBJ2-3	ASSPPVRGGTDTQY
TRBV4-2	TRBJ2-5	ASSQDAPGSDQETQY
TRBV7-8	TRBJ2-2	ASSSGQGGTGELF
TRBV2	TRBJ2-7	ASSGTSYEQY
TRBV27	TRBJ2-3	ASSFVLAGGLSTDTQY
TRBV5-4	TRBJ2-7	ASRPSGGPYEQY
TRBV2	TRBJ2-1	ASSEGGPLYNEQF
TRBV7-9	TRBJ1-5	ASSQDRANQPQH
TRBV6-1	TRBJ1-3	ASSEATPWGDLSGNTIY
TRBV28	TRBJ2-7	ASRPTGPYEQY
TRBV10-2	TRBJ2-5	ASSGSGGVGETQY
TRBV5-4	TRBJ2-3	ASSLDGTNTDTQY
TRBV13	TRBJ2-7	ASSFSGSSYEQY
TRBV5-1	TRBJ2-6	ASSLAGQSGGANVLT
TRBV11-2	TRBJ2-7	ASSLGGGSSYEQY
TRBV6-5	TRBJ2-7	ASSYSNLVNEQY
TRBV19	TRBJ2-7	ASSGQYSYEQY
TRBV9	TRBJ1-2	ASSPPDSVGGYT
TRBV5-1	TRBJ2-5	ASSAAGSQETQY
TRBV7-2	TRBJ2-2	ASSLESNVELF
TRBV6-6	TRBJ1-1	ASSSGTAMNTEAF
TRBV29-1	TRBJ1-1	SVEMLGPSTEAF
TRBV10-2	TRBJ1-6	ASSELPGTYNSPLH
TRBV2	TRBJ1-1	ASVPLGSGTSDTEAF
TRBV4-2	TRBJ1-3	ASSQDPRQTSSGNTIY
TRBV29-1	TRBJ2-7	SGLEGRSDEQY
TRBV11-2	TRBJ2-5	ASSLYEETQY
TRBV9	TRBJ2-5	ASSVGSGAQETQY
TRBV30	TRBJ2-1	AWTPFYNEQF
TRBV29-1	TRBJ1-1	SVHRGRENTEAF
TRBV5-4	TRBJ2-7	ASSHDGGMRNEQY
TRBV27	TRBJ1-6	ASSAGQGNSPLH
TRBV6-1	TRBJ1-1	ASIGATVNTEAF
TRBV11-1	TRBJ1-2	ASSLETGANYGYT
TRBV28	TRBJ1-5	ASSSRLRSNQPQH
TRBV7-2	TRBJ2-7	ASSRAAGDTYEQY
TRBV6-1	TRBJ2-1	ASSESGGAYNEQF
TRBV7-2	TRBJ2-5	ASSFRGRGETQY
TRBV18	TRBJ2-1	ASSPSTQNEQF
TRBV2	TRBJ2-2	ASLRGARTGELF